This T cell receptor beta chain was recorded in a study of T cells in Graves' hyperthyroidism and ophthalmopathy. Amplification of TCR beta CDR3 regions was performed using RNA transcripts as template. HTBI primers drove first-round RT-PCR of the TCR CDR3. TCRdb used MiXCR to reprocess the multiplex PCR reads, holding one entry per CDR3 protein. The sample consists of roughly 660,000 distinct CDR3 sequences, roughly a sixth of them appearing once. A note on this clonotype: Its antigen is unidentified.

Broader study findings: Blood samples included most of the expanded thyroid clonotypes exceeding 0.001.

Germline CDR1 MNHEY, CDR2 SMNVEV (reference sequence). With 8 bases clipped from V and 0 bases from J, the junction kept 7 bases outside the gene matches. This CDR3 is built from 15 residues. Patients aged 18 to 65 had newly diagnosed hyperthyroidism lasting under 2 months. What was sequenced was blood. The V gene is TRBV27, the J gene TRBJ2-1, with TRBD2 matching over 7 bases. The sequence was collected from a man aged 50-60 years with Graves' hyperthyroidism. DNA of the CDR3: TGTGCCAGCGTGGGAGCGGGATTCTCCTACAATGAGCAGTTCTTC. Its protein product is CASVGAGFSYNEQFF.